This record covers a single T cell receptor (beta chain). The target antigen is unknown. The data were obtained in a study of T cell responses to AZD1222 COVID-19 vaccine. Study information: Researchers grouped second doses given at about 4 or about 12 weeks into one pool. The study, taken as a whole, reports: No repertoire was sampled before or during the peak T cell response, only after it.

CDR1 MNHEY and CDR2 SVGEGT come from the germline V gene. Trimming stripped 5 bases from V and 4 bases from J, with 15 bases between. The CDR3 extends over 15 amino acids. The repertoire was sequenced with immunoSEQ multiplex PCR; TCRdb's copy has only in-frame clones and lacks some. This table has roughly 170,000 clones, around 93% appearing once. The V call is TRBV6-2 or TRBV6-3, the J call TRBJ1-5; D gene ambiguous. This sample comprised peripheral blood, obtained on day 0 of AZD1222 vaccination. This TCR derives from an adult in good health. Written as DNA, the CDR3 is TGTGCCAGCAGTCCCCAATATTTCGGGAATCAGCCCCAGCATTTT. Its translation: CASSPQYFGNQPQHF.